The 6 T cell receptor beta chains given below trace back to one sample, sequenced in a study of blood T cell repertoires in COVID-19. Produced via immunoSEQ multiplex PCR; TCRdb's table is partial and in-frame only. The profile covers about 230,000 clones, with around 86% appearing a single time and 9.5% to 13% taken by the ten largest. Sequencing was carried out using peripheral blood. Receptors were obtained from a middle-aged man with COVID-19, enrolled during active disease.

V usage is TRBV7-2 and J usage is TRBJ2-7; D is perhaps TRBD1 (6 bases). The CDR3 has 15 amino acids. Germline-derived CDR1 and CDR2 are SGHTA and FQGNSA. V was clipped by 3 bases and J by 0 bases, with 12 bases between them. The CDR3 is CASSFPGTSSYEQYF. The DNA of the CDR3 is TGTGCCAGCAGCTTTCCCGGGACAAGCTCCTACGAGCAGTACTTC.

The V gene is TRBV12-3 or TRBV12-4, the J gene TRBJ1-1; 10 bases are a match to TRBD1. Trimming cost V 10 bases and J 5 bases; bases outside gene matches: 7. The CDR3 covers 13 residues. DNA of the CDR3: TGTGCCACCACCGGGACAGGGGAAACTGAAGCTTTCTTT. It yields the protein CATTGTGETEAFF.

The chain carries TRBV5-4 and TRBJ2-1, with D tentatively TRBD1 (6 bases). The CDR3 spans 12 residues. V was cut by 2 bases and J by 13 bases, with 13 bases left in between. Germline V CDR1 and CDR2: SGHNT, YYREEE (reference sequence). The CDR3 region is CASSFFRGLQFF. The CDR3 region has the DNA TGTGCCAGCAGCTTCTTCAGGGGCCTCCAGTTCTTC.

This chain uses TRBV5-1 with TRBJ2-1, with TRBD1 identical over 7 bases. The CDR3 is made up of 16 amino acids. V shed 3 bases and J 0 bases; nucleotides not matched to a gene: 6. In germline, CDR1 is SGHRS, CDR2 YFSETQ. The CDR3 bases are TGCGCCAGCAGCTGGGACAGCAAAAGCTCCTACAATGAGCAGTTCTTC. This codes for CASSWDSKSSYNEQFF.

This chain links TRBV1 with TRBJ2-3; the table's D gene call, TRBD2, was not cross checked with the DNA. TRBV1 is deemed a pseudogene. The CDR3 runs to 16 residues. The CDR3 protein is CTSSTKTSGRADTQYF. CDR3 nucleotide sequence: TGCACCAGCAGTACTAAGACTAGCGGGCGGGCAGATACGCAGTATTTT.

The chain uses TRBV13 and TRBJ1-3, with 8 bases fitting TRBD1. Germline V lookup: CDR1 PRHDT, CDR2 FYEKMQ (reference sequence). The CDR3 runs 15 residues. The V and J ends lost 5 bases and 6 bases, in that order; junction bases with no gene match: 9. In DNA form, the CDR3 reads TGTGCCAGCAGCCCCCCGGACAGGGAAAAAAACACCATATATTTT. Translated, it gives CASSPPDREKNTIYF.